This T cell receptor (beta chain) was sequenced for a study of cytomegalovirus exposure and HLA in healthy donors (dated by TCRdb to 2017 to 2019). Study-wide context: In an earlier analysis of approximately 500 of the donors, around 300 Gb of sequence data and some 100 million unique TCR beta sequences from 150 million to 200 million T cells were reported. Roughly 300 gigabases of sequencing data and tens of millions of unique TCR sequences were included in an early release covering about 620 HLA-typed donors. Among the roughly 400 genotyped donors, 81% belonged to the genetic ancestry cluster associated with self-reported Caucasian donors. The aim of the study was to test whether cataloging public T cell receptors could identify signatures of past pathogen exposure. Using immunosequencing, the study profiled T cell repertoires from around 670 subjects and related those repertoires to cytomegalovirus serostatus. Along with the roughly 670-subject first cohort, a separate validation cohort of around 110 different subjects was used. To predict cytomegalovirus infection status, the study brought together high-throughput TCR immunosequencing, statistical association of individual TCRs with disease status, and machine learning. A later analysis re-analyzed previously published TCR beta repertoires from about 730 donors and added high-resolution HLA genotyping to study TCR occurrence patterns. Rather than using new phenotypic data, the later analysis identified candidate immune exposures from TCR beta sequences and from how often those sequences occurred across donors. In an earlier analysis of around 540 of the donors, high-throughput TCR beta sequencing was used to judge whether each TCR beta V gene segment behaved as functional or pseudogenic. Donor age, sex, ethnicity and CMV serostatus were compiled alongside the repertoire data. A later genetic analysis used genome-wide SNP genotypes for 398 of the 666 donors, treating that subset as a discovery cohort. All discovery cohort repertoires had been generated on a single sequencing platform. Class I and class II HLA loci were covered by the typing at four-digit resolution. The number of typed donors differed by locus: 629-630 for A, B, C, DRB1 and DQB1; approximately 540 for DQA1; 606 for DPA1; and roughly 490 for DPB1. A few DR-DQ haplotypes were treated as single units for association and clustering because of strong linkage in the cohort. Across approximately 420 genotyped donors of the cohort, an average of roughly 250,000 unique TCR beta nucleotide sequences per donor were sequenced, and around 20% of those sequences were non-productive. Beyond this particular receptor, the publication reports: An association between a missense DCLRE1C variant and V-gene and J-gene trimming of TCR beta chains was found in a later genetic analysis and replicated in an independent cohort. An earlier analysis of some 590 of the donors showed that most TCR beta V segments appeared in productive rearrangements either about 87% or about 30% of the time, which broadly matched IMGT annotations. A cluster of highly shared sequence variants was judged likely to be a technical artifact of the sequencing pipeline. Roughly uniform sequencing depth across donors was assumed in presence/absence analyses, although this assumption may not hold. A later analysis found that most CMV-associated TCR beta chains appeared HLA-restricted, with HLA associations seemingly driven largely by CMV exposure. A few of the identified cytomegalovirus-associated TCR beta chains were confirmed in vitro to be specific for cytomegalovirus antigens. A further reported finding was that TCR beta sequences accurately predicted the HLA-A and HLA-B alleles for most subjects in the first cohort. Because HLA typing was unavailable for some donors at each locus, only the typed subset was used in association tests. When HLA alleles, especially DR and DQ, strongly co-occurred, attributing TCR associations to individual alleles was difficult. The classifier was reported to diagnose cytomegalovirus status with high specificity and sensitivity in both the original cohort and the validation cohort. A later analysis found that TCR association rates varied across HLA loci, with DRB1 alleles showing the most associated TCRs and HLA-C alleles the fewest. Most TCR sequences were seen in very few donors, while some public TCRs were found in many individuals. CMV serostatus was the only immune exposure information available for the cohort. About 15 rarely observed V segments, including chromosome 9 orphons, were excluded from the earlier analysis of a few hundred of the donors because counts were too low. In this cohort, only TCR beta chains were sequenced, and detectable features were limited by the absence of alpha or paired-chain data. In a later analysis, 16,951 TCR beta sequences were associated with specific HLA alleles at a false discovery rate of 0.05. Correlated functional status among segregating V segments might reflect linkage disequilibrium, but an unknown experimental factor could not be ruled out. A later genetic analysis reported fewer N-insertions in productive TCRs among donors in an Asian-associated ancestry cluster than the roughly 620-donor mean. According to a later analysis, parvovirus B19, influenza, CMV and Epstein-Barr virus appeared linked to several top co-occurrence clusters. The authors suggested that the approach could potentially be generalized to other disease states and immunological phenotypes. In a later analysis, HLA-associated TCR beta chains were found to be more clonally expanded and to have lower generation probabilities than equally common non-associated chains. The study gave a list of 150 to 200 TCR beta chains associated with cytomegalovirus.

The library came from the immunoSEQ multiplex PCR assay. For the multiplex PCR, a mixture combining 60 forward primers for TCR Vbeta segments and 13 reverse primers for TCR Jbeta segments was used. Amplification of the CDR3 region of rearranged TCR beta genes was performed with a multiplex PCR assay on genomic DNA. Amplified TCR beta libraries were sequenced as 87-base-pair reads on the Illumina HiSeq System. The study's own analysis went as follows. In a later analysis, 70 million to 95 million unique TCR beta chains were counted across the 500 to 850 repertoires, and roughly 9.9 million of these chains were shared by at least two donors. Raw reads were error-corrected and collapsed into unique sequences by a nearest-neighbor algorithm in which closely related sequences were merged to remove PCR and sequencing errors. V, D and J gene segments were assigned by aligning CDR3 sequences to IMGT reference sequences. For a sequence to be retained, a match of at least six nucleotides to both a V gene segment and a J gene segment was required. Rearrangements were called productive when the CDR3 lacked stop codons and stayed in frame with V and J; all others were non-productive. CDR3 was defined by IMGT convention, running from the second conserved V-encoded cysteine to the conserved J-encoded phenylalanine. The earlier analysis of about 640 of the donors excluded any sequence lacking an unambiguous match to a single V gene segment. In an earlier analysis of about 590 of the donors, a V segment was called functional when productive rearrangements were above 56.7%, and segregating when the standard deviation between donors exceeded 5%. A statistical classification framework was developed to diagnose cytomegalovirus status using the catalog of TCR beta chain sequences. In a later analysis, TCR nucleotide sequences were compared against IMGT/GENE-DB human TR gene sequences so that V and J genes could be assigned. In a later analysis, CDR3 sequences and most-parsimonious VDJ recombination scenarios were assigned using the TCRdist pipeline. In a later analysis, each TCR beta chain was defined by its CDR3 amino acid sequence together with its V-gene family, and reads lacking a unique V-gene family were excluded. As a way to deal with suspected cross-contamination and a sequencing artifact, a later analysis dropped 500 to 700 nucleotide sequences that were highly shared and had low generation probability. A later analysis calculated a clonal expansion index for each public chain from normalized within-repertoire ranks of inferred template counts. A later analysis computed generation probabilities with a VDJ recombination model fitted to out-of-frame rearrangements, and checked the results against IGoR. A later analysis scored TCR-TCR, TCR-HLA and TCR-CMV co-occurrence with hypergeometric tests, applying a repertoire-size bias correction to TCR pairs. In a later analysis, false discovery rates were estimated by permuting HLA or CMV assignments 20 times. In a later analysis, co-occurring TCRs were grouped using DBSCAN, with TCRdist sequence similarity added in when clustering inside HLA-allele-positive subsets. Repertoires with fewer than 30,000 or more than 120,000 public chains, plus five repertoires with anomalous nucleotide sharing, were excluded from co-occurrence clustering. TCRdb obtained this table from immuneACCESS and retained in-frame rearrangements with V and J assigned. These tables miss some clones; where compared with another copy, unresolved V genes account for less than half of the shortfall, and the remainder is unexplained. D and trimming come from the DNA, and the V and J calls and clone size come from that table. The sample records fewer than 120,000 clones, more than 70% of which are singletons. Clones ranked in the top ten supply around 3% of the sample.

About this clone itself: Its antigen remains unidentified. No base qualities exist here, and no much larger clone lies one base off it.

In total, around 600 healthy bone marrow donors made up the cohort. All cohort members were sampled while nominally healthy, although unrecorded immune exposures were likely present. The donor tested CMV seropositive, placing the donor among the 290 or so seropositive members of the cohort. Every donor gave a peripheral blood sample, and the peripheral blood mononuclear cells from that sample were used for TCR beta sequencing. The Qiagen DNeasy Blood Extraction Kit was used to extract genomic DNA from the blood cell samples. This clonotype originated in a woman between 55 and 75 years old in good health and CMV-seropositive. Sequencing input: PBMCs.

The DNA sequence is TGTGCCAGCACCAGCGGGGCCTACGAGCAGTACTTC. It specifies CASTSGAYEQYF. Recombination linked TRBV2 to TRBJ2-7; 7 central nucleotides agree with TRBD2. Trimmed from V: 7 bases; trimmed from J: 2 bases; junction bases lacking a gene match: 2. Inclusive of the bounding cysteine and phenylalanine, the CDR3 is 12 residues long. Only CDR3 DNA is held: 36 bases, read in frame from base 1. CDR1 SNHLY and CDR2 FYNNEI were looked up in the germline V gene.